A selection of T cell receptor beta chains follows, all from one sample in a study of cytotoxic CD8 clonotypes in ibrutinib-treated CLL. Using immunoSEQ multiplex PCR, the repertoire was profiled, and TCRdb retains in-frame clones only, with some absent. The table records around 310,000 clones, 80% of them present only once. The sample was PBMCs, taken before ibrutinib treatment. These TCRs come from a human donor with chronic lymphocytic leukemia. CDR3s include the opening cysteine and the closing phenylalanine or tryptophan. Fields, in order: J gene, clone size, V gene, CDR3 protein. Clone size is given for some rows only: seen once, a few or many times, or a class if the clone is expanded.

J gene: TRBJ2-3; clone size: .; V gene: TRBV7-6; CDR3 protein: CASSLRPGASTDTQYF
J gene: TRBJ2-2; clone size: few; V gene: TRBV7-8; CDR3 protein: CASSSNTGELFF
J gene: TRBJ2-2; clone size: once; V gene: TRBV19; CDR3 protein: CATQRGTANTGELFF
J gene: TRBJ2-7; clone size: .; V gene: TRBV28; CDR3 protein: CASSPPNRVGYEQYF
J gene: TRBJ2-3; clone size: .; V gene: TRBV9; CDR3 protein: CASGTGQGDTQYF
J gene: TRBJ2-4; clone size: once; V gene: TRBV7-2; CDR3 protein: CASSTPQGAKNIQYF
J gene: TRBJ2-1; clone size: .; V gene: TRBV29-1; CDR3 protein: CSAFDYNEQFF
J gene: TRBJ2-2; clone size: .; V gene: TRBV7-9; CDR3 protein: CASSTQGGGGELFF
J gene: TRBJ2-1; clone size: .; V gene: TRBV5-1; CDR3 protein: CASSLELREGLEEQFF
J gene: TRBJ1-4; clone size: .; V gene: TRBV27; CDR3 protein: CASSFGRPGAGYNEKLFF
J gene: TRBJ1-4; clone size: few; V gene: TRBV30; CDR3 protein: CAWSVVGEKLFF
J gene: TRBJ1-2; clone size: .; V gene: TRBV7-2; CDR3 protein: CASSYGRRVPYGYTF
J gene: TRBJ1-2; clone size: .; V gene: TRBV15; CDR3 protein: CATSRSLTGVDYGYTF
J gene: TRBJ1-1; clone size: .; V gene: TRBV18; CDR3 protein: CASSPNGGNTEAFF